The present TCR beta chain was sequenced within a study of cytotoxic CD8 clonotypes in ibrutinib-treated CLL. With sequencing, the targeted depth ranged from 1 in 200,000 to 1 in 1 million T cells. The assay was immunoSEQ multiplex PCR, and TCRdb's table has in-frame clones only and misses some. The repertoire holds some 300,000 clones, around four fifths seen once, with under 8.5% in the top ten. The germline V gene encodes CDR1 MNHNS and CDR2 SASEGT. The CDR3 length is 14 residues. V lost 6 bases and J lost 4, with 12 bases in between. Specimen: PBMCs, collected before ibrutinib treatment. This receptor was obtained from a human donor with chronic lymphocytic leukemia. This chain connects TRBV6-1 to TRBJ2-2, with D perhaps matching TRBD1 or TRBD2 (6 bases each). CDR3 amino acids: CASRRDTSTGELFF. The CDR3 DNA follows: TGTGCCAGCAGGCGGGACACAAGCACCGGGGAGCTGTTTTTT.